The 2 T cell receptor beta chains below come from one sample, sequenced in a study of cytomegalovirus exposure and HLA in healthy donors. Repertoires were generated with immunoSEQ multiplex PCR, while TCRdb's copy carries only in-frame clones and drops some. Among some 150,000 clones listed, 86% were seen once. The sample was PBMCs. The receptor source for this set is a man aged 18-30 years in good health and CMV-seropositive.

The J gene is TRBJ2-1, the V gene TRBV4-2; 7 bases line up with TRBD1. The CDR3 extends over 17 amino acids. Germline CDR1 and CDR2: LGHNA and YNFKEQ. V lost 4 bases, J lost 5 bases, and 14 bases stayed unmatched. CDR3 DNA: TGTGCCAGCAGCCGGGGCACAGCGGACAGGTCGAACAATGAGCAGTTCTTC. It encodes CASSRGTADRSNNEQFF.

The V and J genes are TRBV9 and TRBJ1-1, with D possibly TRBD1 on 5 matching bases. The V gene lost 3 bases and the J gene lost 6 bases, with 18 bases spanning the gap. CDR3 length equals 15 residues. The germline V gene has CDR1 SGDLS and CDR2 YYNGEE. CDR3 DNA: TGTGCCAGCAGCGCCTCAGGGTACTCGGGCGCTGAAGCTTTCTTT. This encodes CASSASGYSGAEAFF.